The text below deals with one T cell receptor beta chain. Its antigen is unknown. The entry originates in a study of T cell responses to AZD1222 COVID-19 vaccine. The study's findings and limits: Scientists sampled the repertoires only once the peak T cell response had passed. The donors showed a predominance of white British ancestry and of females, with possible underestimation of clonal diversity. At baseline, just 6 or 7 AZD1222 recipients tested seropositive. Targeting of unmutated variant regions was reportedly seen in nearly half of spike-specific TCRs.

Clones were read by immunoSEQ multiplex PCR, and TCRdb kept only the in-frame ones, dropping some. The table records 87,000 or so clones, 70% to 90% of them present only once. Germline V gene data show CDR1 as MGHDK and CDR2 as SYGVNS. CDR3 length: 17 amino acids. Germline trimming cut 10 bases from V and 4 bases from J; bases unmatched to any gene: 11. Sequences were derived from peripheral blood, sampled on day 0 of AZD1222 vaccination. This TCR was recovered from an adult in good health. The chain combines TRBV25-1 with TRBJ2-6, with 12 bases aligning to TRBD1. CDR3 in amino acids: CATSGGQGAPGANVLTF. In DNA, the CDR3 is TGTGCCACCTCCGGGGGACAGGGGGCGCCGGGGGCCAACGTCCTGACTTTC.